The 20 T cell receptor beta chains below come from one sample, sequenced in a study of identical twins. TCRdb itself ran the 5' RACE reads through MiXCR, one entry per CDR3 protein. The table lists around 490,000 distinct CDR3 sequences, roughly 15% of them singletons. The same specimen was also included in a second study, on yellow fever vaccine responses in identical twins.

The source material was CD4+ T cells sorted from blood. The source of these receptors is a woman between 18 and 29 years old in good health.

This clonotype showed up just a few times. V and J are TRBV28 and TRBJ2-5; D call uncertain. Germline assignment: CDR1 MDHEN and CDR2 SYDVKM. The CDR3 loop spans 14 amino acids. Deletions cut 3 bases from V and 0 bases from J, with 8 bases between. This CDR3 reads CASSFPTNQETQYF. The CDR3 DNA sequence: TGTGCCAGCAGTTTCCCAACCAACCAAGAGACCCAGTACTTC.

J is TRBJ1-6 and V is TRBV5-1; D possibly corresponds to TRBD1 (5 bases). The germline V gene encodes CDR1 SGHRS and CDR2 YFSETQ. Trimming shortened V by 5 bases and J by 8 bases, and 14 bases separated the two germline ends. This CDR3 is built from 14 residues. The CDR3 DNA follows: TGCGCCAGCAGGCCAGGGCGGGCGGATTCACCCCTCCACTTT. Translating gives CASRPGRADSPLHF.

This clonotype was seen a handful of times. This chain connects TRBV10-3 to TRBJ1-1; D gene ambiguous. The germline V gene has CDR1 ENHRY and CDR2 SYGVKD. Trimming took 3 bases from V and 1 from J, leaving 9 bases between them. The CDR3 spans 14 residues. Written as DNA, the CDR3 is TGTGCCATCAGTGACGCAGCGACGAACACTGAAGCTTTCTTT. Translating gives CAISDAATNTEAFF.

Turning to this clonotype: One base away lies a much larger clone, so this may be a sequencing read error. The rearrangement links TRBV7-6 to TRBJ1-1, with D possibly matching TRBD1 (6 bases). There are 13 residues in the CDR3. CDR1 is SGHVS, CDR2 FNYEAQ, per germline. Trimming shortened V by 2 bases and J by 9 bases, and 13 bases separated the two germline ends. The CDR3 DNA follows: TGTGCCAGCAGCTTATCAGTACAGGGCAAAGCTTTCTTT. Translation gives CASSLSVQGKAFF.

The V and J genes are TRBV5-5 and TRBJ1-6; TRBD1 aligns across 7 bases. The germline V gene encodes CDR1 SGHKS and CDR2 YYEKEE (reference sequence). The junction had 7 bases not matched to a gene; V was cut back by 0 bases and J by 7 bases. This CDR3 has 16 amino acids. CDR3 region: CASSLGQGLGNSPLHF. CDR3 DNA sequence: TGTGCCAGCAGCTTGGGACAGGGCTTAGGGAATTCACCCCTCCACTTT.

V is TRBV18 and J is TRBJ1-5, with 8 bases aligning to TRBD1. Germline CDR1 is KGHSH and CDR2 is LQKENI. V lost 6 bases and J lost 1; bases outside the gene matches: 5. The CDR3 runs 15 residues. Here the CDR3 DNA reads TGTGCCAGCTCTATGGACAGGGTAAGCAATCAGCCCCAGCATTTT. Translating gives CASSMDRVSNQPQHF.

The V call is TRBV24-1, the J call TRBJ2-1; 8 bases agree with TRBD2. The CDR3 has 15 amino acids. Germline trimming cut 6 bases from V and 12 bases from J; bases unmatched to any gene: 15. Germline-derived CDR1 and CDR2 are KGHDR and SFDVKD. This CDR3 reads CATSPSGTSKFVQFF. The CDR3 DNA follows: TGTGCCACCAGTCCATCCGGGACTAGTAAATTTGTGCAGTTCTTC.

The genes are TRBV20-1 and TRBJ2-7; D is possibly TRBD1 (6 bases). Trimming removed 3 bases at V and 4 bases at J, with 19 bases between. Germline CDR1 reads DFQATT; CDR2 reads SNEGSKA (reference sequence). This CDR3 comprises 15 residues. DNA for the CDR3: TGCAGTGCTAGGGTGGTGGGGGCTCCCGGTTACGAGCAGTACTTC. It yields the protein CSARVVGAPGYEQYF.

This clonotype occurred many times. The V and J genes are TRBV5-1 and TRBJ1-2; 9 bases match TRBD1. The CDR3 length is 16 residues. CDR1 is SGHRS, CDR2 YFSETQ, per germline. V shed 2 bases and J 4 bases; nucleotides not matched to a gene: 9. The CDR3 protein is CASSLTGGKDPYGYTF. The CDR3 nucleotides are TGCGCCAGCAGCTTAACAGGGGGCAAAGATCCCTATGGCTACACCTTC.

The chain uses TRBV20-1 and TRBJ2-5, with 12 bases aligning to TRBD2. J was trimmed by 4 bases and V by 6 bases; bases with no gene match: 9. The CDR3 totals 15 residues. CDR1 is DFQATT and CDR2 is SNEGSKA in the germline V gene (reference sequence). The CDR3 spells CSALTSGRSGETQYF. The CDR3 DNA sequence: TGCAGTGCCCTGACTAGCGGGAGATCTGGAGAGACCCAGTACTTC.

This clonotype was picked up a small number of times. The chain uses TRBV21-1 and TRBJ2-7; no check of the table's D call, TRBD1, against the DNA was made. TRBV21-1 counts as a pseudogene. The CDR3 length is 16 residues. The CDR3 DNA reads TGTGCCAGTCCCGGGTCGGTAGGGACTCCGCGGGACGAGCAGTACGTC. Encoded protein: CASPGSVGTPRDEQYV.

This clonotype was seen a few times. V is TRBV24-1 and J is TRBJ1-5; TRBD1 matches 8 bases. The CDR3 covers 16 residues. Trimming removed 2 bases from V and 7 bases from J; junction bases left unmatched: 9. From germline, CDR1 is KGHDR and CDR2 SFDVKD. CDR3 bases: TGTGCCACCAGTGATTCCGGACAGGGAGGGCGGCAGCCCCAGCATTTT. Translation: CATSDSGQGGRQPQHF.

This clonotype was seen a handful of times. The chain couples TRBV25-1 to TRBJ2-5; weak D call: TRBD1 (6 bases). CDR1 is MGHDK, CDR2 SYGVNS, per germline. The CDR3 is made up of 15 amino acids. With 3 bases removed from V and 3 bases from J, the gap between germline ends came to 14 bases. CDR3 bases: TGTGCCAGCAGTGATACCGGGACAAGCAAAGAGACCCAGTACTTC. Translation: CASSDTGTSKETQYF. Full variable domain (rest looked up from reference TRBV25-1 and TRBJ2-5): EADIYQTPRYLVIGTGKKITLECSQTMGHDKMYWYQQDPGMELHLIHYSYGVNSTEKGDLSSESTVSRIRTEHFPLTLESARPSHTSQYLCASSDTGTSKETQYFGPGTRLLVL.

The chain employs TRBV11-2 and TRBJ1-6; 8 nucleotides agree with TRBD1. The V and J ends lost 5 bases and 5 bases, in that order; junction bases with no gene match: 5. The CDR3 length is 15 residues. Germline values: CDR1 SGHAT, CDR2 FQNNGV. CDR3 in amino acids: CASSIQGVDNSPLHF. The CDR3 nucleotides read TGTGCCAGCAGCATACAGGGGGTTGATAATTCACCCCTCCACTTT.

There are a few counts of this clonotype. This chain connects TRBV6-1 to TRBJ1-1, with D hard to call. Per the germline V gene, CDR1 is MNHNS and CDR2 is SASEGT. Deletions cut 4 bases from V and 1 base from J, with 10 bases between. The length of the CDR3 is 14 residues. In DNA form, the CDR3 reads TGTGCCAGCAGTGTGGGAGTGACGAACACTGAAGCTTTCTTT. Protein sequence: CASSVGVTNTEAFF.

The chain couples TRBV5-1 to TRBJ2-2; no clear D. CDR3 length: 16 amino acids. Germline-derived CDR1 and CDR2 are SGHRS and YFSETQ. Trimming stripped 4 bases from V and 1 base from J, with 14 bases between. CDR3 coding DNA: TGCGCCAGCAGCCTACATCGGACGGGGAACACCGGGGAGCTGTTTTTT. Its protein is CASSLHRTGNTGELFF.

This clonotype has at least ten counts. The V gene is TRBV5-1, the J gene TRBJ2-3; 8 positions match TRBD2. V shed 2 bases and J 4 bases; nucleotides not matched to a gene: 6. Germline lookup yields CDR1 SGHRS and CDR2 YFSETQ. CDR3 length equals 15 residues. The CDR3 sequence: CASSFSGGQSDTQYF. The CDR3 DNA follows: TGCGCCAGCAGCTTCTCGGGGGGGCAATCAGATACGCAGTATTTT. Variable domain in full (rest from reference TRBV5-1 and TRBJ2-3): KAGVTQTPRYLIKTRGQQVTLSCSPISGHRSVSWYQQTPGQGLQFLFEYFSETQRNKGNFPGRFSGRQFSNSRSEMNVSTLELGDSALYLCASSFSGGQSDTQYFGPGTRLTVL.

Ten or more counts support this clonotype. The gene calls are TRBV28 and TRBJ2-7; 7 bases align to TRBD1. Germline V lookup: CDR1 MDHEN, CDR2 SYDVKM. After removal of 8 bases from V and 3 bases from J, the junction contained 10 bases not matched to a gene. This CDR3 has 14 residues. The CDR3 coding sequence is TGTGCCAGCCAAATACCGGGACAGTACTACGAGCAGTACTTC. It is translated as CASQIPGQYYEQYF.

The table lists this clonotype with a few counts. The chain links TRBV28 to TRBJ2-3; 8 nucleotides match TRBD2. V lost 4 bases and J lost 2; bases outside the gene matches: 17. CDR3 size: 19 residues. Germline V gene lookup returns CDR1 MDHEN and CDR2 SYDVKM. CDR3 protein: CASSSLLRHWRGDTDTQYF. The CDR3 coding sequence is TGTGCCAGCAGTTCCCTCCTACGGCATTGGCGGGGGGACACAGATACGCAGTATTTT.

In DNA form, the CDR3 reads TGCGCCAGCAGCTTGGCCGGACGCTTAGCGAACACCGGGGAGCTGTTTTTT. Protein: CASSLAGRLANTGELFF. The chain is built from TRBV5-1 and TRBJ2-2; D gene uncertain. V was cut by 0 bases and J by 0 bases, with 12 bases left in between. Germline V lookup: CDR1 SGHRS, CDR2 YFSETQ. This CDR3 contains 17 residues.